The rows below give T cell receptor beta chains drawn from one sample of a study of blood T cell repertoires in COVID-19. The protocol was immunoSEQ multiplex PCR, while the TCRdb copy is restricted to in-frame clones and leaves out a portion. This table holds 200,000 or so clones, roughly 89% found once. The specimen sequenced was PBMCs or T cells enriched from blood (not recorded which). The receptors stem from a woman in her thirties or forties with acute COVID-19. The CDR3 runs from the conserved cysteine through the conserved F or W. A D gene is named only where the DNA matches it firmly. Only part of the rows carry a size: once, few, many, or a class if the clone is expanded.

clone_size: -; j_call: TRBJ1-6; cdr3_length: 15; d_call: -; v_call: TRBV21-1; cdr3_nt: TGTGCCAGCAGGGGGGACAGGGGCCATAATTCACCCCTCCACTTT; cdr3_aa: CASRGDRGHNSPLHF
clone_size: -; j_call: TRBJ2-3; cdr3_length: 15; d_call: TRBD2; v_call: TRBV6-2/TRBV6-3; cdr3_nt: TGTGCCAGCAGTTACTCCAATAGCGGGGGAGATACGCAGTATTTT; cdr3_aa: CASSYSNSGGDTQYF
clone_size: -; j_call: TRBJ1-2; cdr3_length: 15; d_call: -; v_call: TRBV6-2/TRBV6-3; cdr3_nt: TGTGCCAGCAGTTACTCGAACCAGCGGGCCTATGGCTACACCTTC; cdr3_aa: CASSYSNQRAYGYTF
clone_size: -; j_call: TRBJ1-3; cdr3_length: 16; d_call: TRBD1; v_call: TRBV7-2; cdr3_nt: TGTGCCAGCAGCCGCCCCAGGGGGCCCTCTGGAAACACCATATATTTT; cdr3_aa: CASSRPRGPSGNTIYF
clone_size: -; j_call: TRBJ2-7; cdr3_length: 14; d_call: -; v_call: TRBV6-5; cdr3_nt: TGTGCCAGCACCGACCCGGACAAATCCTACGAGCAGTACTTC; cdr3_aa: CASTDPDKSYEQYF
clone_size: -; j_call: TRBJ1-2; cdr3_length: 15; d_call: -; v_call: TRBV6-5; cdr3_nt: TGTGCCAGCACTCCCCCCGGGGGGCCTAGCTATGGCTACACCTTC; cdr3_aa: CASTPPGGPSYGYTF
clone_size: -; j_call: TRBJ1-1; cdr3_length: 15; d_call: -; v_call: TRBV7-2; cdr3_nt: TGTGCCAGCAGCTCCCATAGGGGAATGAACACTGAAGCTTTCTTT; cdr3_aa: CASSSHRGMNTEAFF
clone_size: -; j_call: TRBJ1-1; cdr3_length: 12; d_call: -; v_call: TRBV6-5; cdr3_nt: TGTGCCAGCAGCCGGGGGTACACTGAAGCTTTCTTT; cdr3_aa: CASSRGYTEAFF
clone_size: -; j_call: TRBJ1-5; cdr3_length: 14; d_call: -; v_call: TRBV18; cdr3_nt: TGTGCCAGCTCACCGGGGCTTAGCAATCAGCCCCAGCATTTT; cdr3_aa: CASSPGLSNQPQHF
clone_size: -; j_call: TRBJ1-5; cdr3_length: 14; d_call: TRBD1; v_call: TRBV19; cdr3_nt: TGTGCCAGTAGTGGTACAGGGGGCCGTCAGCCCCAGCATTTT; cdr3_aa: CASSGTGGRQPQHF
clone_size: -; j_call: TRBJ1-6; cdr3_length: 13; d_call: -; v_call: TRBV25-1; cdr3_nt: TGTGCCAGCAGTTTTCTAGGAAATTCACCCCTCCACTTT; cdr3_aa: CASSFLGNSPLHF
clone_size: -; j_call: TRBJ1-2; cdr3_length: 15; d_call: TRBD1; v_call: TRBV3-1/TRBV3-2; cdr3_nt: TGTGCCAGCAGCGCCCGGGACAGGGCTAACTATGGCTACACCTTC; cdr3_aa: CASSARDRANYGYTF
clone_size: -; j_call: TRBJ2-7; cdr3_length: 13; d_call: TRBD1; v_call: TRBV19; cdr3_nt: TGTGCCAGTAGCTCCGGGACAGGGCTCGAGCAGTACTTC; cdr3_aa: CASSSGTGLEQYF
clone_size: few; j_call: TRBJ1-2; cdr3_length: 14; d_call: -; v_call: TRBV5-6; cdr3_nt: TGTGCCAGCAGCTTCCTGACACGAAGCTATGGCTACACCTTC; cdr3_aa: CASSFLTRSYGYTF
clone_size: -; j_call: TRBJ1-2; cdr3_length: 14; d_call: -; v_call: TRBV19; cdr3_nt: TGTGCCAGTAGCCCTTCCTGGAGGGCGGATGGCTACACCTTC; cdr3_aa: CASSPSWRADGYTF
clone_size: few; j_call: TRBJ1-2; cdr3_length: 12; d_call: TRBD1; v_call: TRBV7-2; cdr3_nt: TGTGCCAGCAGCCCCCGGACAGGGGACTACACCTTC; cdr3_aa: CASSPRTGDYTF
clone_size: few; j_call: TRBJ1-1; cdr3_length: 14; d_call: -; v_call: TRBV7-2; cdr3_nt: TGTGCCAGCAGGCCAGCACGGAGGAACACTGAAGCTTTCTTT; cdr3_aa: CASRPARRNTEAFF
clone_size: -; j_call: TRBJ1-3; cdr3_length: 14; d_call: -; v_call: TRBV15; cdr3_nt: TGTGCCACCAGCAGAGACAGGGTTCTACACACCATATATTTT; cdr3_aa: CATSRDRVLHTIYF
clone_size: -; j_call: TRBJ2-3; cdr3_length: 16; d_call: TRBD2; v_call: TRBV9; cdr3_nt: TGTGCCAGCAGCGTAGAAGCGGGGGGAGCCACAGATACGCAGTATTTT; cdr3_aa: CASSVEAGGATDTQYF
clone_size: -; j_call: TRBJ1-1; cdr3_length: 14; d_call: -; v_call: TRBV5-4; cdr3_nt: TGTGCCAGCAGGATGACAGGCGGGAACACTGAAGCTTTCTTT; cdr3_aa: CASRMTGGNTEAFF
clone_size: -; j_call: TRBJ1-5; cdr3_length: 16; d_call: -; v_call: TRBV28; cdr3_nt: TGTGCCAGCAGCCACGCAGGCAGGGGCGGTAGTCAGCCCCAGCATTTT; cdr3_aa: CASSHAGRGGSQPQHF
clone_size: -; j_call: TRBJ2-7; cdr3_length: 13; d_call: -; v_call: TRBV6-2/TRBV6-3; cdr3_nt: TGTGCCAGCAGTTATAACAGGGTTTACGAGCAGTACTTC; cdr3_aa: CASSYNRVYEQYF
clone_size: -; j_call: TRBJ2-3; cdr3_length: 14; d_call: TRBD1; v_call: TRBV19; cdr3_nt: TGTGCCAGTAGGGACAGGGTTAGCACAGATACGCAGTATTTT; cdr3_aa: CASRDRVSTDTQYF
clone_size: -; j_call: TRBJ2-3; cdr3_length: 13; d_call: -; v_call: TRBV5-1; cdr3_nt: TGCGCCAGCAGCAGCGATCCTAGAGATACGCAGTATTTT; cdr3_aa: CASSSDPRDTQYF
clone_size: -; j_call: TRBJ1-4; cdr3_length: 11; d_call: -; v_call: TRBV3-1/TRBV3-2; cdr3_nt: TGTGCCAGCGGGTGGGGCGAAAAACTGTTTTTT; cdr3_aa: CASGWGEKLFF
clone_size: -; j_call: TRBJ1-2; cdr3_length: 15; d_call: -; v_call: TRBV9; cdr3_nt: TGTGCCAGCAGCGTAGCCCCAGGACAGTTTTATGGCTACACCTTC; cdr3_aa: CASSVAPGQFYGYTF
clone_size: -; j_call: TRBJ1-1; cdr3_length: 12; d_call: -; v_call: TRBV13; cdr3_nt: TGTGCCAGCAGCCCAGGGCAGACTGAAGCTTTCTTT; cdr3_aa: CASSPGQTEAFF
clone_size: -; j_call: TRBJ1-6; cdr3_length: 14; d_call: -; v_call: TRBV19; cdr3_nt: TGTGCCAGTTTCGACGGAGGGTTTAATTCACCCCTCCACTTT; cdr3_aa: CASFDGGFNSPLHF
clone_size: -; j_call: TRBJ1-1; cdr3_length: 13; d_call: -; v_call: TRBV6-5; cdr3_nt: TGTGCCAGCAGTCTAAAACGGGACACTGAAGCTTTCTTT; cdr3_aa: CASSLKRDTEAFF
clone_size: -; j_call: TRBJ1-4; cdr3_length: 15; d_call: TRBD1; v_call: TRBV7-9; cdr3_nt: TGTGCCAGCAGCATACCGGGACAGGGCGTTGAAAAACTGTTTTTT; cdr3_aa: CASSIPGQGVEKLFF
clone_size: -; j_call: TRBJ2-1; cdr3_length: 17; d_call: TRBD2; v_call: TRBV19; cdr3_nt: TGTGCCAGTAGTTCTAAAGGACTAGCCGACGTCTCGAATGAGCAGTTCTTC; cdr3_aa: CASSSKGLADVSNEQFF
clone_size: -; j_call: TRBJ1-2; cdr3_length: 17; d_call: TRBD1; v_call: TRBV30; cdr3_nt: TGTGCCTGGGGGGATGGATACAGGGGGCTCCTTGGCTATGGCTACACCTTC; cdr3_aa: CAWGDGYRGLLGYGYTF
clone_size: -; j_call: TRBJ2-1; cdr3_length: 15; d_call: TRBD1; v_call: TRBV7-2; cdr3_nt: TGTGCCAGCAGCCGGCCGGGACAGGGTAACAATGAGCAGTTCTTC; cdr3_aa: CASSRPGQGNNEQFF
clone_size: -; j_call: TRBJ2-7; cdr3_length: 14; d_call: -; v_call: TRBV5-1; cdr3_nt: TGCGCCAGCAAAGAAGGTGGACTGACCTACGAGCAGTACTTC; cdr3_aa: CASKEGGLTYEQYF
clone_size: -; j_call: TRBJ2-1; cdr3_length: 13; d_call: -; v_call: TRBV14; cdr3_nt: TGTGCCAGCAGCCAGGGGCTCTACAATGAGCAGTTCTTC; cdr3_aa: CASSQGLYNEQFF
clone_size: -; j_call: TRBJ1-2; cdr3_length: 16; d_call: TRBD1; v_call: TRBV19; cdr3_nt: TGTGCCAGTAGTATTTCGGGGACAGGGGTCGGCTATGGCTACACCTTC; cdr3_aa: CASSISGTGVGYGYTF
clone_size: -; j_call: TRBJ2-1; cdr3_length: 15; d_call: TRBD2; v_call: TRBV6-6; cdr3_nt: TGTGCCAGCAGTCGAGCCCCGGGACTAGCGAATGAGCAGTTCTTC; cdr3_aa: CASSRAPGLANEQFF
clone_size: -; j_call: TRBJ2-7; cdr3_length: 15; d_call: TRBD1; v_call: TRBV5-6; cdr3_nt: TGTGCCAGCAGCCGGCGGGGACAGGGGGTCTACGAGCAGTACTTC; cdr3_aa: CASSRRGQGVYEQYF
clone_size: -; j_call: TRBJ1-4; cdr3_length: 17; d_call: TRBD1; v_call: TRBV3-1/TRBV3-2; cdr3_nt: TGTGCCAGCAGCCCCCGATCTAGGGGGCGCGGAGTTGAAAAACTGTTTTTT; cdr3_aa: CASSPRSRGRGVEKLFF
clone_size: -; j_call: TRBJ2-3; cdr3_length: 15; d_call: -; v_call: TRBV6-6; cdr3_nt: TGTGCCAGCAGACGAGAACGCTCCTTCGGAGATACGCAGTATTTT; cdr3_aa: CASRRERSFGDTQYF
clone_size: -; j_call: TRBJ1-5; cdr3_length: 16; d_call: -; v_call: TRBV5-5; cdr3_nt: TGTGCCAGCAGCTTGGAGTGGGCAGCTAGCAATCAGCCCCAGCATTTT; cdr3_aa: CASSLEWAASNQPQHF
clone_size: -; j_call: TRBJ2-2; cdr3_length: 15; d_call: TRBD1; v_call: TRBV18; cdr3_nt: TGTGCCAGCAAAAAGGGGACAGGGGACACCGGGGAGCTGTTTTTT; cdr3_aa: CASKKGTGDTGELFF
clone_size: -; j_call: TRBJ1-5; cdr3_length: 13; d_call: -; v_call: TRBV30; cdr3_nt: TGTGCCTGGGCGAGGCGTGACAATCAGCCCCAGCATTTT; cdr3_aa: CAWARRDNQPQHF
clone_size: -; j_call: TRBJ1-4; cdr3_length: 14; d_call: -; v_call: TRBV5-1; cdr3_nt: TGCGCCAGCAGCGTCGCAGCAACTAATGAAAAACTGTTTTTT; cdr3_aa: CASSVAATNEKLFF
clone_size: -; j_call: TRBJ1-1; cdr3_length: 14; d_call: TRBD1; v_call: TRBV30; cdr3_nt: TGTGCCTGCGGACAGGGGGCAGTGGATACTGAAGCTTTCTTT; cdr3_aa: CACGQGAVDTEAFF
clone_size: -; j_call: TRBJ1-5; cdr3_length: 13; d_call: TRBD1; v_call: TRBV12-3/TRBV12-4; cdr3_nt: TGTGCCAGCAGGCACAGGGGAAATCAGCCCCAGCATTTT; cdr3_aa: CASRHRGNQPQHF
clone_size: -; j_call: TRBJ2-3; cdr3_length: 14; d_call: TRBD2; v_call: TRBV29-1; cdr3_nt: TGCAGCGTTGGGACTAGCGGGGTAACAGATACGCAGTATTTT; cdr3_aa: CSVGTSGVTDTQYF
clone_size: once; j_call: TRBJ1-1; cdr3_length: 14; d_call: -; v_call: TRBV5-1; cdr3_nt: TGCGCCAGCAGCTACCAAGGGGAGAACACTGAAGCTTTCTTT; cdr3_aa: CASSYQGENTEAFF
clone_size: -; j_call: TRBJ2-7; cdr3_length: 15; d_call: -; v_call: TRBV9; cdr3_nt: TGTGCCAGCAGCGTAGGGAGCGGGCAGACCTACGAGCAGTACTTC; cdr3_aa: CASSVGSGQTYEQYF
clone_size: -; j_call: TRBJ1-5; cdr3_length: 15; d_call: TRBD1; v_call: TRBV11-2; cdr3_nt: TGTGCCAGCAGCCGACAGGGGGCCGCCAATCAGCCCCAGCATTTT; cdr3_aa: CASSRQGAANQPQHF
clone_size: -; j_call: TRBJ1-1; cdr3_length: 14; d_call: -; v_call: TRBV5-1; cdr3_nt: TGCGCCAGCAGAGAAGGACCGGGGAACTCTGAAGCTTTCTTT; cdr3_aa: CASREGPGNSEAFF
clone_size: -; j_call: TRBJ2-1; cdr3_length: 15; d_call: TRBD2; v_call: TRBV9; cdr3_nt: TGTGCCAGCTCGGAAAGCGGGGCCGGTTACAATGAGCAGTTCTTC; cdr3_aa: CASSESGAGYNEQFF
clone_size: -; j_call: TRBJ1-4; cdr3_length: 15; d_call: TRBD1; v_call: TRBV9; cdr3_nt: TGTGCCAGCAGCCCAGGGACAGATTCTAATGAAAAACTGTTTTTT; cdr3_aa: CASSPGTDSNEKLFF
clone_size: -; j_call: TRBJ1-1; cdr3_length: 16; d_call: -; v_call: TRBV19; cdr3_nt: TGTGCCAGTAGTATAGCACTAGGATCGGGGAACACTGAAGCTTTCTTT; cdr3_aa: CASSIALGSGNTEAFF
clone_size: -; j_call: TRBJ1-4; cdr3_length: 13; d_call: -; v_call: TRBV30; cdr3_nt: TGTGCCGTGGGGCGGACAACTAATGAAAAACTGTTTTTT; cdr3_aa: CAVGRTTNEKLFF
clone_size: -; j_call: TRBJ1-4; cdr3_length: 14; d_call: -; v_call: TRBV18; cdr3_nt: TGTGCCAGCTCACCACCGGACACTTATGAAAAACTGTTTTTT; cdr3_aa: CASSPPDTYEKLFF
clone_size: -; j_call: TRBJ1-1; cdr3_length: 13; d_call: TRBD1; v_call: TRBV19; cdr3_nt: TGTGCCAGTAGTTGGGACAGGGGAGCTGAAGCTTTCTTT; cdr3_aa: CASSWDRGAEAFF
clone_size: -; j_call: TRBJ2-3; cdr3_length: 17; d_call: -; v_call: TRBV4-3; cdr3_nt: TGCGCCAGCAGCCAAGATCTGGGACTCCCAGAGGATGATACGCAGTATTTT; cdr3_aa: CASSQDLGLPEDDTQYF
clone_size: few; j_call: TRBJ1-1; cdr3_length: 15; d_call: TRBD1; v_call: TRBV25-1; cdr3_nt: TGTGCCAGCAGTGAAGGCAGGGGGGTGAACACTGAAGCTTTCTTT; cdr3_aa: CASSEGRGVNTEAFF